The entry that follows covers one T cell receptor (beta chain) sequence. This clonotype has at least ten counts. The specificity of this receptor is unknown. Per-base qualities were not stored, and no clone one base away is much larger. This entry belongs to a study of molecular identifiers for immune sequencing clone quantification (dated by TCRdb to 2016 to 2018). Background on the whole study: For a replicate experiment, RNA from around 20,000 or 100,000 naive CD8 T cells was divided into five aliquots, of which four were sequenced. This methods study used CD8 T cells to benchmark TCR RNA copy counting and molecular-identifier clustering-based TCR repertoire sequencing (MIDCIRS). Overall results and qualifications from the work: Clones above 20 RNA copies held over 99% of molecules in CMV-specific effector cells but under 1% in naive cells. Modeling gave 3 to 3.5 recovered TCR RNA copies per cell versus 8 to 10 by digital PCR, implying around 33% capture efficiency. Spiked-in Jurkat TCR RNA equivalent to a single cell was reported to be detectable even among more than 900,000 naive CD8 T cells. When barcode sub-clustering was omitted, TCR diversity was inflated by chimeric consensus sequences, with chimeras reaching as high as 47%. Identical TCR molecules sharing a barcode could cause highly expanded clone sizes to be underestimated. The naive libraries included spiked-in Jurkat TCR RNA (roughly eleven copies' worth), and this Jurkat TCR RNA is not part of the donor repertoire.

Naive CD8 T cell libraries were made from roughly 18,000 to 920,000 sorted cells using 10%, 30% or 50% of purified RNA. Naive CD8 T cells, defined as CD8+CD4-CCR7+CD45RA+, were FACS-sorted into RLT Plus buffer on a BD FACSAria II. Detection sensitivity was tested by spiking Jurkat RNA equal to about 10 TCR copies' worth into samples containing about 20,000-1,000,000 naive CD8 T cells. CD8 T cells were enriched using RosetteSep CD8+ T Cell Enrichment Cocktail and Ficoll-Paque, and the enriched cells then underwent ACK red cell lysis. Based on the germline V gene (reference sequence), the CDR1 and CDR2 sequences are MNHEY and SMNVEV. Measured from the cysteine to the phenylalanine, the CDR3 is 14 residues long. Only the CDR3 DNA stays, 42 bases, in frame from base 1. Clipping removes 2 bases from V and 4 bases from J, with 3 as the unmatched junction base count. Receptor libraries were prepared by PCR. TCRdb shows the sequencer as NextSeq 500. Preparation of bulk TCR libraries followed a previously described approach, with the TCR primers listed in Table S5. The Qiagen AllPrep DNA/RNA kit was used to purify total RNA. Before analysis, reads from multiple sequencing runs of one library were combined. In the original analysis: Reads were retained only if an exact TCR constant sequence was present, and the retained reads were trimmed to 150 nt and grouped according to their 12-nt molecular barcodes. Within each barcode group, reads were sub-clustered at a 15% Levenshtein threshold, and quality-weighted consensus sequences were built per RNA molecule. Non-functional sequences were discarded, and so were lower-count sequences lying one edit away from another sequence. Barcode sub-clusters with fewer than 20% of the maximum read count were removed, based on fitting two negative binomial distributions. TCRdb reprocessing: public reads trimmed at Q25 with fastp, clones called with MiXCR, in-frame beta chains kept. Rows matching on CDR3 protein sequence are summarized as one entry with the most common DNA and genes. The V and J calls were not made by the authors but by TCRdb's processing. Counted in this sample were some 590,000 distinct CDR3 sequences; about 25% of them appeared once. Together, the top ten hold about 0.84% of the sample.

The clonotype was recovered from a human donor in good health. Some libraries in this study had Jurkat cell RNA spiked in. The chain employs TRBV27 and TRBJ2-7, with TRBD1 matching 9 junction bases. Sequences were obtained from naive CD8+ T cells from blood, with Jurkat cell RNA spiked in. The cell subset or site label of this sample denotes: FACS-sorted CD8+CD4-CCR7+CD45RA+ naive T cells. The bases are TGTGCCAGCAGTTTAGGGACAGGGATGTACGAGCAGTACTTC. Its protein is CASSLGTGMYEQYF.